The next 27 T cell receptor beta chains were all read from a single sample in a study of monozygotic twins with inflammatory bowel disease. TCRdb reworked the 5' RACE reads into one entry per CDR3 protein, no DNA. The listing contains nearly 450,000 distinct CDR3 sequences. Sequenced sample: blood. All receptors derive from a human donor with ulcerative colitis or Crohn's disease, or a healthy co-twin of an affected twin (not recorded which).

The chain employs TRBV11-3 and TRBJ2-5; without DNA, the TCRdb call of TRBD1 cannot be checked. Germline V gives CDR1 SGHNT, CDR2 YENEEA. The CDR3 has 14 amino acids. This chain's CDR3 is CASSAQGGQETQYF.

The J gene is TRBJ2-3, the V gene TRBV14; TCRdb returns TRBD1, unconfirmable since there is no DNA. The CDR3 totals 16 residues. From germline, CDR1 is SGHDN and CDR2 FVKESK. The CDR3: CASSQISGGPRGTQYF.

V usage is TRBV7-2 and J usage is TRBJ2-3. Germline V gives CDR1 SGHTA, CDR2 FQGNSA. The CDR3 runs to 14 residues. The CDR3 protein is CASSSDGWGDTQYF.

The CDR3 region is CASSPQATDTQYF. The chain employs TRBV12-3 or TRBV12-4 and TRBJ2-3; the TCRdb D gene call, TRBD1, has no DNA to confirm it. This CDR3 has 13 residues.

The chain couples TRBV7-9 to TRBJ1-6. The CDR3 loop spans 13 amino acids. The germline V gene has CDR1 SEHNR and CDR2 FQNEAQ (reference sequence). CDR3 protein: CASKSSYNSPLHF.

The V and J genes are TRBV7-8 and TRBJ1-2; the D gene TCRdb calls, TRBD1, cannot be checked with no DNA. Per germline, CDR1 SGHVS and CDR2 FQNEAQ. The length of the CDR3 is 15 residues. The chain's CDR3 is CASSFTMWGANGYTF.

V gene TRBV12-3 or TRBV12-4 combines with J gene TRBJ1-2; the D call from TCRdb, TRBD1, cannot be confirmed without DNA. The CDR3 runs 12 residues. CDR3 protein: CASTPGTEGYTF.

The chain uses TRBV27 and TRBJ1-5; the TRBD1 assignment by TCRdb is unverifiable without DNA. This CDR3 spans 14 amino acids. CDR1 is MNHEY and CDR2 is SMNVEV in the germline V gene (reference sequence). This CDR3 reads CACSLTGGDQPQHF.

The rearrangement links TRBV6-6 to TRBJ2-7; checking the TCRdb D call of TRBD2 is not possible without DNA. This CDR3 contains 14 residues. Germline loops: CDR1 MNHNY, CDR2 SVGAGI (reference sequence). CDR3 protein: CASRSTPPSYEQYF.

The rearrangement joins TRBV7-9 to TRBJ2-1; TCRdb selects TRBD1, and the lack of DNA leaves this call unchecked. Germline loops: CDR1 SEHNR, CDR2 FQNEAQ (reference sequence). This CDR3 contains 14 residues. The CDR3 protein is CASSLASRGNEQFF.

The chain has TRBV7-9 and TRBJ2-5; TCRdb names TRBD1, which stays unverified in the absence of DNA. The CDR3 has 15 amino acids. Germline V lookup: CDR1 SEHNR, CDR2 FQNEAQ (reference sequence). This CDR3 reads CASSLGQGGLETQYF.

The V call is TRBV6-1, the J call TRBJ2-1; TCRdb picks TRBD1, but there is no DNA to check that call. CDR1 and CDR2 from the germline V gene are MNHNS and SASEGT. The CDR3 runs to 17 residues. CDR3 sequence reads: CASSERGLASSYNEQFF.

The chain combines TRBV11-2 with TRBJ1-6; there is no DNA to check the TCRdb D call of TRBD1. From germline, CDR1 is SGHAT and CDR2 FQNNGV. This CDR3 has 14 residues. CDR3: CASSLDTRNSPLHF.

CDR3: CASSLMGLETQYF. The rearrangement joins TRBV7-2 to TRBJ2-5. Germline-derived CDR1 and CDR2 are SGHTA and FQGNSA. There are 13 residues in the CDR3. The complete variable domain, with remaining parts taken from reference TRBV7-2 and TRBJ2-5, reads GAGVSQSPSNKVTEKGKDVELRCDPISGHTALYWYRQSLGQGLEFLIYFQGNSAPDKSGLPSDRFSAERTGGSVSTLTIQRTQQEDSAVYLCASSLMGLETQYFGPGTRLLVL.

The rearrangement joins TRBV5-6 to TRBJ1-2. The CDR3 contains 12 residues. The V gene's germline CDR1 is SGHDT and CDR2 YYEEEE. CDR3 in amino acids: CASSFGVSGYTF.

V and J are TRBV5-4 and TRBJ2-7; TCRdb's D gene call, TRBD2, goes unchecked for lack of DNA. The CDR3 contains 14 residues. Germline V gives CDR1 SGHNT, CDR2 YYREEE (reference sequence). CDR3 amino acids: CASSLSGGMDEQYF.

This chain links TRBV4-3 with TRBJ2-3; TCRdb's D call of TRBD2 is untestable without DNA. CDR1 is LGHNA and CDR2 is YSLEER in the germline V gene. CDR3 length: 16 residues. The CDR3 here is CASSLRLAGGSDTQYF.

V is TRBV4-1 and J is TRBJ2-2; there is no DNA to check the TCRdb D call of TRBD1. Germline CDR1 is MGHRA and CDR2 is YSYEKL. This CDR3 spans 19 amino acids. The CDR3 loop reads CASSQEELAGTGYTGELFF.

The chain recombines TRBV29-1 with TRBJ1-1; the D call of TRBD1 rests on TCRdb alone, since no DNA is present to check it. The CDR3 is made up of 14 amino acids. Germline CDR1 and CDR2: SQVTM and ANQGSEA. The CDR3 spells CSVEKQGMNTEAFF.

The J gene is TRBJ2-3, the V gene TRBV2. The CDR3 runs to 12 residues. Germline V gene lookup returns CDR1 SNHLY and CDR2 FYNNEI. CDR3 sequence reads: CASREETDTQYF.

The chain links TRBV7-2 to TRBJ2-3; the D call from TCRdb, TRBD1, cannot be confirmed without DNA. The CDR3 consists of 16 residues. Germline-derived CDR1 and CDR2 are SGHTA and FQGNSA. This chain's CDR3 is CASTPRQSLGRDTQYF. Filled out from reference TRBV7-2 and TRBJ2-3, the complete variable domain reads GAGVSQSPSNKVTEKGKDVELRCDPISGHTALYWYRQSLGQGLEFLIYFQGNSAPDKSGLPSDRFSAERTGGSVSTLTIQRTQQEDSAVYLCASTPRQSLGRDTQYFGPGTRLTVL.

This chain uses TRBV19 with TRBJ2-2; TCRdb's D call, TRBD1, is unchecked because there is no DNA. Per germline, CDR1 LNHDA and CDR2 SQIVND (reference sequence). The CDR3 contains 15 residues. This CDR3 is CASSPHRGKSGELFF.

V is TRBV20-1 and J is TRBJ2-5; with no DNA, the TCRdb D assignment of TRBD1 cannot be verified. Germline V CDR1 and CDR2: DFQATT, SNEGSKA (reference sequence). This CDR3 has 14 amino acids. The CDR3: CSAPGTGGGETQYF.

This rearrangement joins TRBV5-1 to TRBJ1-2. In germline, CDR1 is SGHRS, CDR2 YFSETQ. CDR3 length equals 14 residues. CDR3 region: CASSLEGPNYGYTF.

The CDR3 protein is CASHRGTDTEAFF. The chain combines TRBV6-5 with TRBJ1-1; the D call from TCRdb, TRBD1, cannot be confirmed without DNA. The germline gives CDR1 MNHEY, CDR2 SVGAGI. This CDR3 has 13 amino acids.

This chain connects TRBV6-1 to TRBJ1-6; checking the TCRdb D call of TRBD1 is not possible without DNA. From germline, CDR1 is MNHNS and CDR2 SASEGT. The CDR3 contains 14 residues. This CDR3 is CASSLTGADSPLHF.

This chain's CDR3 is CASSLVLEPQHF. The V and J genes are TRBV7-8 and TRBJ1-5. CDR1 is SGHVS and CDR2 is FQNEAQ in the germline V gene. The CDR3 consists of 12 residues. The entire variable domain, with the rest obtained from reference TRBV7-8 and TRBJ1-5, is as follows: GAGVSQSPRYKVAKRGQDVALRCDPISGHVSLFWYQQALGQGPEFLTYFQNEAQLDKSGLPSDRFFAERPEGSVSTLKIQRTQQEDSAVYLCASSLVLEPQHFGDGTRLSIL.